This paragraph reports one T cell receptor (beta chain). Its antigen is still unknown. Per-base qualities were not stored, and no clone one base away is much larger. From the cysteine up to the phenylalanine, the CDR3 has a length of 18 residues. Only CDR3 DNA remains: 54 bases, in frame from the first base. Taken from the germline V gene (reference sequence), the CDR1 and CDR2 loops are SEHNR and FQNEAQ. Trimming takes 3 bases off V and 2 bases off J; junction bases not matched to a gene: 13. The data belong to a study of control samples from healthy donors and cancer patients (TCRdb year 2020). Libraries were constructed by the immunoSEQ multiplex PCR assay. Drawn from immuneACCESS, this table holds only the in-frame rearrangements with V and J called that TCRdb kept. Clones are partly lost; checked studies trace under half to an unresolved V gene and leave the rest unexplained. The sample table holds about 170,000 clones, of which roughly 95% were seen once. The leading ten clones occupy 4.1% of the sample.

Specimen: blood. Recombination linked TRBV7-9 to TRBJ2-3; TRBD2 lines up with 8 middle nucleotides. The receptor's source is a woman aged 55-69 years in good health. CDR3 protein: CASSLNPVGGGSTDTQYF. In nucleotide form, the sequence is TGTGCCAGCAGCTTGAATCCAGTAGGCGGGGGGTCCACAGATACGCAGTATTTT. When the CDR3 is completed using the reference TRBV7-9 and TRBJ2-3 genes on either side, the full variable domain is DTGVSQNPRHKITKRGQNVTFRCDPISEHNRLYWYRQTLGQGPEFLTYFQNEAQLEKSRLLSDRFSAERPKGSFSTLEIQRTEQGDSAMYLCASSLNPVGGGSTDTQYFGPGTRLTVL.